This passage covers 16 T cell receptor beta chains from one sample sequenced in a study of control samples from healthy donors and cancer patients. Method: immunoSEQ multiplex PCR; TCRdb's copy keeps in-frame clones and lacks some. The data hold about 140,000 clones, with approximately 94% observed a single time. Sequences were obtained from blood. These receptors were obtained from a man aged 35-49 years in good health.

The chain is built from TRBV15 and TRBJ1-2; 7 bases are shared with TRBD1. There are 16 residues in the CDR3. From germline, CDR1 is LNHNV and CDR2 YYDKDF (reference sequence). With 1 base clipped from V and 8 bases from J, the junction kept 13 bases outside the gene matches. CDR3 sequence (DNA): TGTGCCACCAGCAGAGTACCGAGACAGGGCCCGGGGGGCTACACCTTC. It specifies CATSRVPRQGPGGYTF. Together with reference TRBV15 and TRBJ1-2, the CDR3 gives the full variable domain: DAMVIQNPRYQVTQFGKPVTLSCSQTLNHNVMYWYQQKSSQAPKLLFHYYDKDFNNEADTPDNFQSRRPNTSFCFLDIRSPGLGDTAMYLCATSRVPRQGPGGYTFGSGTRLTVV.

The V and J genes are TRBV18 and TRBJ1-6, with D unclear. CDR1 and CDR2 (germline): KGHSH, LQKENI. Trimming pared 6 bases from V and 2 bases from J, leaving 8 bases between. This CDR3 is built from 14 residues. For the CDR3, the DNA is TGTGCCAGCTCTCAGGAGCCCTATAATTCACCCCTCCACTTT. Translation gives CASSQEPYNSPLHF.

The CDR3 reads CASSLGPGSETQYF. The CDR3 bases are TGTGCCAGCAGCTTAGGACCCGGCTCAGAGACCCAGTACTTC. The gene calls are TRBV13 and TRBJ2-5; D not certain. Trimming shortened V by 0 bases and J by 4 bases, and 9 bases separated the two germline ends. Germline V CDR1 and CDR2: PRHDT, FYEKMQ (reference sequence). CDR3 length equals 14 residues.

This chain joins TRBV5-1 and TRBJ2-6; 7 bases agree with TRBD1. The CDR3 consists of 19 residues. V was clipped by 0 bases and J by 2 bases; unmatched bases: 11. Germline V lookup: CDR1 SGHRS, CDR2 YFSETQ. CDR3 bases: TGCGCCAGCAGCTTGGGCTCGGGACAGACGGTCCCTGGGGCCAACGTCCTGACTTTC. Translation gives CASSLGSGQTVPGANVLTF.

CDR3: CASSPTFISGNNEQFF. In DNA form, the CDR3 reads TGTGCCAGCAGCCCTACCTTCATTAGCGGCAACAATGAGCAGTTCTTC. This chain joins TRBV6-2 or TRBV6-3 and TRBJ2-1; D perhaps matches TRBD2 (6 bases). Trimming stripped 6 bases from V and 5 bases from J, with 20 bases between. Germline V lookup: CDR1 MNHEY, CDR2 SVGEGT. The CDR3 runs to 16 residues.

The chain recombines TRBV24-1 with TRBJ2-2, with 8 positions matching TRBD2. The length of the CDR3 is 14 residues. With V trimmed by 7 bases and J by 3 bases, 3 bases remained unmatched. CDR1 is KGHDR and CDR2 is SFDVKD in the germline V gene. The CDR3 reads CATRPAGDTGELFF. CDR3 coding DNA: TGTGCCACCAGACCAGCGGGAGACACCGGGGAGCTGTTTTTT.

This chain links TRBV11-3 with TRBJ2-1; 8 bases are a match to TRBD2. This CDR3 comprises 16 residues. Germline V gives CDR1 SGHNT, CDR2 YENEEA. V was pared by 3 bases and J by 4 bases, with 8 bases of the junction left unmatched. The CDR3 sequence: CASSLGLGAVYNEQFF. The CDR3 nucleotides are TGTGCCAGCAGCTTGGGACTAGGGGCCGTTTACAATGAGCAGTTCTTC.

The V gene is TRBV3-1 (or the pseudogene TRBV3-2), the J gene TRBJ1-2; D is perhaps TRBD1 (5 bases). The CDR3 runs to 14 residues. The V end was cut by 0 bases, the J end by 4 bases, with 9 bases between. CDR1 and CDR2 (germline): LGHDT, YNNKEL (reference sequence). CDR3 sequence reads: CASSQETAFYGYTF. Here the CDR3 DNA reads TGTGCCAGCAGCCAAGAGACAGCTTTCTATGGCTACACCTTC.

This CDR3 reads CASSPRGDGRSSGNTIYF. The CDR3 bases are TGTGCCAGCAGTCCGAGAGGGGACGGCCGAAGCTCTGGAAACACCATATATTTT. The chain has TRBV27 and TRBJ1-3; D possibly corresponds to TRBD1 (5 bases). The V and J ends lost 5 bases and 0 bases respectively, with 20 bases between them. CDR1 is MNHEY, CDR2 SMNVEV, per germline (reference sequence). CDR3 length: 18 residues.

This clone has just one count. The rearrangement joins TRBV10-3 to TRBJ2-2; D call uncertain. The CDR3 has 18 residues. V was trimmed by 5 bases and J by 0 bases, leaving 19 bases between them. Germline V gene sequence: CDR1 ENHRY, CDR2 SYGVKD. For the CDR3, the DNA is TGTGCCATCAGTCCATACCTCACAGAGAATGCGAACACCGGGGAGCTGTTTTTT. Encoded protein: CAISPYLTENANTGELFF.

This chain links TRBV5-1 with TRBJ2-5, with D possibly TRBD1 on 5 matching bases. Trimming cost V 4 bases and J 5 bases, with 15 bases left between them. This CDR3 spans 14 amino acids. CDR1 and CDR2 (germline): SGHRS, YFSETQ. The CDR3: CASSQTGSGETQYF. CDR3 sequence (DNA): TGCGCCAGCAGCCAGACGGGTTCAGGGGAGACCCAGTACTTC. Full variable domain (missing parts from reference TRBV5-1 and TRBJ2-5): KAGVTQTPRYLIKTRGQQVTLSCSPISGHRSVSWYQQTPGQGLQFLFEYFSETQRNKGNFPGRFSGRQFSNSRSEMNVSTLELGDSALYLCASSQTGSGETQYFGPGTRLLVL.

V usage is TRBV11-3 and J usage is TRBJ2-3; 10 bases line up with TRBD2. Germline V CDR1 and CDR2: SGHNT, YENEEA. The J segment lost 4 bases and the V segment lost 0 bases, leaving 7 bases of the junction unmatched. The CDR3 runs to 17 residues. The DNA for the CDR3 is TGTGCCAGCAGCTTAGATGGAGCGGGGGGGCCTCCAGATACGCAGTATTTT. It specifies CASSLDGAGGPPDTQYF.

The V gene is TRBV9, the J gene TRBJ1-4, with D unresolved. CDR3 length: 15 amino acids. Germline V CDR1 and CDR2: SGDLS, YYNGEE. V gave up 0 bases and J gave up 0 bases, with 6 bases separating them. The CDR3 DNA sequence: TGTGCCAGCAGCGTAGCGGGGACAACTAATGAAAAACTGTTTTTT. Protein: CASSVAGTTNEKLFF.

The chain joins TRBV10-3 to TRBJ2-2; TRBD1 might be the D (5 bases). Between the trimmed V and J ends, which lost 2 bases and 0 bases, there was a span of 10 bases. In germline, CDR1 is ENHRY, CDR2 SYGVKD. This CDR3 spans 16 amino acids. The CDR3, as DNA: TGTGCCATCAGTGAGATGGAACAGGCGAACACCGGGGAGCTGTTTTTT. Amino acids: CAISEMEQANTGELFF.

The rearrangement uses TRBV9 and TRBJ2-2, with D hard to call. V was cut by 4 bases and J by 0 bases, with 19 bases left in between. Looked up from germline, CDR1 is SGDLS and CDR2 is YYNGEE. This CDR3 spans 18 amino acids. The CDR3 DNA reads TGTGCCAGCAGCTCACGAAGAACCGGGTCTTCGAACACCGGGGAGCTGTTTTTT. Protein sequence: CASSSRRTGSSNTGELFF. Filled out from reference TRBV9 and TRBJ2-2, the complete variable domain reads DSGVTQTPKHLITATGQRVTLRCSPRSGDLSVYWYQQSLDQGLQFLIQYYNGEERAKGNILERFSAQQFPDLHSELNLSSLELGDSALYFCASSSRRTGSSNTGELFFGEGSRLTVL.

This chain connects TRBV28 to TRBJ1-6; 9 positions agree with TRBD1. With 7 bases clipped from V and 7 bases from J, the junction kept 8 bases outside the gene matches. Per germline, CDR1 MDHEN and CDR2 SYDVKM. The CDR3 extends over 15 amino acids. This chain's CDR3 is CASITTGQGNSPLHF. The DNA for the CDR3 is TGTGCCAGCATCACCACCGGACAGGGGAATTCACCCCTCCACTTT.